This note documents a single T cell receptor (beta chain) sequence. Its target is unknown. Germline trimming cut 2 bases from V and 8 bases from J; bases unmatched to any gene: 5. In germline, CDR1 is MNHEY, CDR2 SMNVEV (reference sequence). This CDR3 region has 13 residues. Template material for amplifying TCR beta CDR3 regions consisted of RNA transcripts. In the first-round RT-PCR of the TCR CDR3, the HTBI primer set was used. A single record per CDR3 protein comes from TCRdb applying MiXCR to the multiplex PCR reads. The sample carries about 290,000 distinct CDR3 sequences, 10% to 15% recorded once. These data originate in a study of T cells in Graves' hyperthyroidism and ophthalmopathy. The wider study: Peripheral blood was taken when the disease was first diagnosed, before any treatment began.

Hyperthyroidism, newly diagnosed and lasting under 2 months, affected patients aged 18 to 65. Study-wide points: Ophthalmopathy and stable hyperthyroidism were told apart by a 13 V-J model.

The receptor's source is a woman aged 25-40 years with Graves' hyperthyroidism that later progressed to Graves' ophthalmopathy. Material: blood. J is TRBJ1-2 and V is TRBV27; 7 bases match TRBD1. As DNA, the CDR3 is TGTGCCAGCAGTTTAATTAGGGGACAGGGCTACACCTTC. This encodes CASSLIRGQGYTF.